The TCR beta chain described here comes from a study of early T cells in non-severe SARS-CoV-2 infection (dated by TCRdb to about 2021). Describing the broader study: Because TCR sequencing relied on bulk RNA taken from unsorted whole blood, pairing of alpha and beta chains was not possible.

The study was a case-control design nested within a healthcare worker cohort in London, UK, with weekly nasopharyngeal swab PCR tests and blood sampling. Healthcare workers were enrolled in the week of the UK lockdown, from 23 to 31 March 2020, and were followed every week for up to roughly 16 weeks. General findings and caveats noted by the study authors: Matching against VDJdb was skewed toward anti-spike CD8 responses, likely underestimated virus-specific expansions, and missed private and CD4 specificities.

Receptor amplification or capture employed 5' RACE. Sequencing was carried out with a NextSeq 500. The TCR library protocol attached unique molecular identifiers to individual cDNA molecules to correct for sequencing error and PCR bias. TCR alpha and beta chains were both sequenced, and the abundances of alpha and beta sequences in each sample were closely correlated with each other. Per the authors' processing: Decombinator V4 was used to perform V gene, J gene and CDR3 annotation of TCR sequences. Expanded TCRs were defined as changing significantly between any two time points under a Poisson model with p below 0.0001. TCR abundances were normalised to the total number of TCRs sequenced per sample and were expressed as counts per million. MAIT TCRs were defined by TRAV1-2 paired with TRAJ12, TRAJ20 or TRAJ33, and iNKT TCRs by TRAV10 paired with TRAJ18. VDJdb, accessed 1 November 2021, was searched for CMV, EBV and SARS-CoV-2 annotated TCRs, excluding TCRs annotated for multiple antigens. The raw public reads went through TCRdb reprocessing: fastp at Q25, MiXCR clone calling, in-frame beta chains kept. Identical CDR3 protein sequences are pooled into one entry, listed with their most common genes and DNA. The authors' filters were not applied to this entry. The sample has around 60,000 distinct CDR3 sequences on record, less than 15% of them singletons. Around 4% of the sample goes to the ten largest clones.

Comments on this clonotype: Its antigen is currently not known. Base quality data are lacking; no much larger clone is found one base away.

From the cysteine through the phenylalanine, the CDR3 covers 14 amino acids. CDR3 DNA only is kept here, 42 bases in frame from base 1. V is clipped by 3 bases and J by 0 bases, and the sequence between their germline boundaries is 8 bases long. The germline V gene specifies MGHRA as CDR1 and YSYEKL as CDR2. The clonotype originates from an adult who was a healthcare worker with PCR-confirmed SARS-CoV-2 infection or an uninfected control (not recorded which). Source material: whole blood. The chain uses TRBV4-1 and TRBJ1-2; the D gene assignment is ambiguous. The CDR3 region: CASSQAITNYGYTF. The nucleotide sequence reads TGCGCCAGCAGCCAGGCTATAACTAACTATGGCTACACCTTC.